This TCR beta chain was obtained from a study of OX40 agonist ivuxolimab in advanced cancers. Turning to the study itself: People who had prior anti-PD-1, anti-PD-L1 or anti-CTLA-4 therapy could take part, and about 40% had some.

Profiled with immunoSEQ multiplex PCR; TCRdb holds only in-frame clones, not every one. Among 35,000 to 45,000 clones listed, approximately 80% were seen once. CDR1 is SGHTA and CDR2 is FQGNSA in the germline V gene. The CDR3 length is 16 residues. V lost 4 bases and J lost 2; bases outside the gene matches: 3. The receptor was isolated from an adult with an advanced solid tumor such as melanoma, head and neck, liver or kidney cancer. The material sequenced was CD4+ or CD8+ T cells sorted from blood, taken in a trial of the OX40 agonist ivuxolimab. The chain has TRBV7-2 and TRBJ2-1; 12 positions agree with TRBD2. CDR3 coding DNA: TGTGCCAGCAGCTCACCTAGCGGGAGGGCCTACAATGAGCAGTTCTTC. It encodes CASSSPSGRAYNEQFF.